The 5 T cell receptor beta chains reported below all come from one sample, sequenced in a study of blood T cell repertoires in COVID-19. Some clones are missing from TCRdb's copy, which holds only in-frame ones; the method was immunoSEQ multiplex PCR. Of around 100,000 clones listed, approximately 85% are singletons. Sequenced sample: peripheral blood. These TCRs come from an older woman with COVID-19, enrolled during active disease.

The chain has TRBV5-1 and TRBJ2-1, with 7 bases lining up with TRBD1. This CDR3 has 16 residues. V dropped 5 bases and J dropped 3; count of bases not matched to a gene: 11. The germline V gene encodes CDR1 SGHRS and CDR2 YFSETQ. The DNA of the CDR3 is TGCGCCAGCAGGGGTCGTTTAGGGGGCGACTACAATGAGCAGTTCTTC. Its translation: CASRGRLGGDYNEQFF.

The CDR3 DNA is TGTGCCAGCAGCCCCCTACCCTTAGATACGCAGTATTTT. This codes for CASSPLPLDTQYF. V usage is TRBV7-3 and J usage is TRBJ2-3; the D is unclear. CDR3 size: 13 residues. The germline gives CDR1 SGHTA, CDR2 FQGTGA. V was shortened by 5 bases and J by 5 bases, with 11 bases between the two germline ends.

The chain carries TRBV6-2 or TRBV6-3 and TRBJ2-7, with a tentative D call TRBD1 (5 bases). The germline V and J ends were trimmed by 5 bases and 1 base, with 15 bases remaining between them. The CDR3 is 15 amino acids. Germline V gives CDR1 MNHEY, CDR2 SVGEGT. The CDR3 DNA sequence: TGTGCCAGCAGTGCCGACTCAGGGCTATCCTACGAGCAGTACTTC. It yields the protein CASSADSGLSYEQYF.

The V call is TRBV4-3, the J call TRBJ1-2, with 7 bases lining up with TRBD1. Germline V CDR1 and CDR2: LGHNA, YSLEER. Germline trimming cut 0 bases from V and 5 bases from J; bases unmatched to any gene: 6. This CDR3 is built from 15 residues. The CDR3 DNA sequence: TGCGCCAGCAGCCAAGATTTTGACAGGGTTTATGGCTACACCTTC. Translated, it gives CASSQDFDRVYGYTF.

In regard to this clone: The sample has other DNA sequences that encode this CDR3 too. This chain uses TRBV5-1 with TRBJ2-7; 9 positions match TRBD1. Germline V gene data show CDR1 as SGHRS and CDR2 as YFSETQ. The CDR3 is 14 residues long. J gave up 1 base and V 4 bases, and 3 bases lay outside the gene matches. CDR3 protein: CASSLGQGSYEQYF. CDR3 bases: TGCGCCAGCAGCCTGGGACAGGGATCCTACGAGCAGTACTTC.